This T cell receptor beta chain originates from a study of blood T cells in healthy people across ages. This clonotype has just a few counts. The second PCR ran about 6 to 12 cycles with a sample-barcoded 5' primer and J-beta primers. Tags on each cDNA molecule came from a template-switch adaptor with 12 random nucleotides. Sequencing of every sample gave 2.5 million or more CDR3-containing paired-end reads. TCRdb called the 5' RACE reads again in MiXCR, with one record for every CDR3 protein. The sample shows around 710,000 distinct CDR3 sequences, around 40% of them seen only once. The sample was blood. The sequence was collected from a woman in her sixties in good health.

CDR3 sequence reads: CASSERDRGGETQYF. The CDR3 DNA reads as TGTGCCAGCAGTGAAAGGGACAGGGGGGGAGAGACCCAGTACTTC. The rearrangement joins TRBV2 to TRBJ2-5; 11 bases map to TRBD1. Germline V lookup: CDR1 SNHLY, CDR2 FYNNEI. With V trimmed by 2 bases and J by 4 bases, 3 bases remained unmatched. The CDR3 covers 15 residues.